A selection of T cell receptor beta chains follows, all from one sample in a study of T cells in Graves' hyperthyroidism and ophthalmopathy. TCRdb re-called the multiplex PCR reads with MiXCR, one entry per CDR3 protein. The table includes fewer than 450,000 distinct CDR3 sequences, 18% detected once. Specimen: blood. The source is a man aged 18 to 30 with Graves' ophthalmopathy. Both conserved end residues are part of each CDR3. Each record gives: D gene, clone size, J gene, V gene, CDR3 protein, CDR3 DNA. The D gene is left open where the match is weak. Clone size is shown for a subset of rows, as once, few, many or a class of expanded clone.

- many TRBJ1-2 TRBV20-1 CSASPVYYGYTF TGCAGTGCTAGCCCGGTATACTATGGCTACACCTTC
- many TRBJ1-2 TRBV2 CASSENYGYTF TGTGCCAGCAGTGAAAACTATGGCTACACCTTC
- few TRBJ2-3 TRBV5-8 CASSLKAVPVTDTQYF TGTGCCAGCAGCTTGAAGGCCGTCCCAGTCACAGATACGCAGTATTTT
- - TRBJ2-7 TRBV5-1 CASSLAGETDYEQYF TGCGCCAGCAGCTTGGCCGGGGAAACGGACTACGAGCAGTACTTC
TRBD1 many TRBJ1-1 TRBV12-3/TRBV12-4 CASGPTGETEAFF TGTGCCAGCGGGCCGACAGGGGAGACTGAAGCTTTCTTT
- many TRBJ2-5 TRBV2 CASSVGVPETQYF TGTGCCAGCAGTGTTGGGGTCCCAGAGACCCAGTACTTC
- - TRBJ1-4 TRBV5-1 CASSQGMGGELFF TGCGCCAGCAGCCAAGGGATGGGTGGGGAACTGTTTTTT
- - TRBJ2-3 TRBV2 CASTMGAYPHRYAVF TGTGCCAGCACAATGGGGGCATATCCCCACAGATACGCAGTATTT
- many TRBJ1-1 TRBV5-1 CASSRAKNTEAFF TGCGCCAGCAGCCGCGCTAAGAACACTGAAGCTTTCTTT
- - TRBJ1-1 TRBV6-2/TRBV6-3 CASSPGGTTTEAFF TGTGCCAGCAGTCCCGGGGGCACTACCACTGAAGCTTTCTTT
TRBD1 few TRBJ2-3 TRBV6-1 CASNEDRATDTQYF TGTGCCAGCAATGAGGACAGGGCCACAGATACGCAGTATTTT
- - TRBJ2-7 TRBV18 CASSPRDPWYEQYF TGTGCCAGCTCACCCCGGGATCCCTGGTACGAGCAGTACTTC